This T cell receptor beta chain was sequenced during a study of Tregs in tolerant kidney transplant recipients (dated by TCRdb to between 2018 and 2021). Regarding the research as a whole: The study used TCRbeta sequencing to identify donor-specific regulatory T cells before combined kidney and bone marrow transplantation, then tracked those cells after transplant. TCRbeta repertoire sequencing was used in a few healthy controls to compare several methods for expanding Tregs specific for an allogeneic donor.

Thawed PBMCs were FACS-sorted into unstimulated Tregs (CD4+CD25+CD127-), CD4+ non-Tregs (CD4+CD25-), CD4 cells and CD8 cells. Blood from healthy controls was obtained either from healthy volunteers or as purchased buffy coats. Healthy control blood was separated into PBMCs by Ficoll density gradient and cryopreserved, and patient PBMCs were collected both before and after transplant. Comments on this clone: This receptor's antigen is unknown. No clone much larger than this one lies a single base away; base qualities are absent.

Study-wide conclusions, independent of this receptor: Expanding Tregs with activated donor B cells appeared to identify the most biologically relevant and donor-specific TCRbeta repertoire. Biological reproducibility was not directly addressed, though technical replication error appeared minimal. The study was constrained by small patient numbers, and validation of the findings is required in larger populations and under other immunosuppression protocols.

Genomic DNA was extracted from sorted cells with the QIAGEN DNeasy Blood and Tissue Kit for TCRbeta CDR3 sequencing. Through immunoSEQ, high-throughput TCRbeta CDR3 sequencing was done commercially, including PCR amplification with internal controls and bias correction. On the study's bioinformatics: Unique productive TCRbeta sequences were defined by CDR3 nucleotide sequence where primers matched, otherwise by CDR3 amino acid sequence with Vbeta and Jbeta genes. To correct for sorting error, sequences found in more than one sorted population at a frequency ratio of 2:1 or less were discarded, and the remaining shared sequences were assigned to the population with the higher frequency. Sequences were defined as donor-reactive when expanded at least 5-fold in CFSE-low cells versus unstimulated cells and present at a frequency of at least 0.01% in CFSE-low cells. Jensen-Shannon divergence, calculated on the top 100 TCRbeta sequences ranked by frequency, was used to quantify repertoire divergence. When a sample had multiple sequencing runs, each run was corrected for sorting error separately and the runs were then pooled. TCRdb took over this immuneACCESS table, retaining in-frame rearrangements with V and J assigned. Such tables are incomplete; in checked studies, under half of the missing clones stem from an unresolved V gene, and the remainder is unexplained. Clone size and the V and J calls come from that table; the DNA yielded D and trimming. Counted in this sample were about 56,000 clones; around four fifths of them appeared once. The ten largest clones add up to more than 4% of the sample.

The sample taken for sequencing was CD4+ T cells from blood. The sequence came from a human donor in good health.

CDR3 sequence: CASSFFSRGTTDTQYF. The DNA reads as follows: TGTGCCAGCAGCTTTTTTAGTCGGGGCACCACAGATACGCAGTATTTT. The chain couples TRBV7-2 to TRBJ2-3; the D gene is possibly TRBD1 or TRBD2, with 5 bases matching each. The CDR3 goes from the cysteine to the phenylalanine over 16 residues. The entry retains the CDR3 DNA only, 48 bases that are in frame from base 1. For CDR1 and CDR2, the germline V gene lists SGHTA and FQGNSA. V is reduced by 3 bases and J by 2 bases, leaving a spacing of 15 bases between them.